These 17 T cell receptor beta chains were sequenced from one sample in a study of regulatory T cells in long-lasting Graves disease. Stated time point: persistent/refractory GD, antithyroid drugs over 5 years with positive TRAb. The TCR library was made from RNA that had been extracted from PBMCs in TRIzol. Building the TCR beta libraries relied on iRepertoire HTBI primers, and CDR3 regions underwent Arm-PCR. From the multiplex PCR reads, TCRdb called clonotypes with MiXCR, one entry per CDR3 protein. The sample carries fewer than 600,000 distinct CDR3 sequences, around a fifth recorded once. Specimen: peripheral blood mononuclear cells (PBMCs), collected when the disease was refractory, from a patient treated with antithyroid drugs. These TCRs come from a female donor with Graves disease.

This clonotype appeared many times. V gene TRBV28 combines with J gene TRBJ2-5; D unclear. V lost 3 bases and J lost 7, with 12 bases in between. This CDR3 comprises 13 residues. Germline V gene lookup returns CDR1 MDHEN and CDR2 SYDVKM. CDR3 DNA sequence: TGTGCCAGCAGTTTTGTGGTACCTGGGACCCAGTACTTC. This gives the protein CASSFVVPGTQYF. The whole variable domain, filled in from reference TRBV28 and TRBJ2-5, reads DVKVTQSSRYLVKRTGEKVFLECVQDMDHENMFWYRQDPGLGLRLIYFSYDVKMKEKGDIPEGYSVSREKKERFSLILESASTNQTSMYLCASSFVVPGTQYFGPGTRLLVL.

A few counts support this clonotype. The chain combines TRBV6-1 with TRBJ1-1, with D possibly matching TRBD1 (6 bases). The CDR3 runs to 18 residues. The germline gives CDR1 MNHNS, CDR2 SASEGT. V was trimmed by 5 bases and J by 1 base, leaving 23 bases between them. CDR3 sequence: CASSRGRDGTLGNTEAFF. In DNA, the CDR3 is TGTGCCAGCAGTAGGGGGAGGGACGGGACGCTCGGGAACACTGAAGCTTTCTTT.

This clonotype was recorded at least ten times. The V call is TRBV12-3 or TRBV12-4, the J call TRBJ2-2, with 12 bases that match TRBD2. The CDR3 is made up of 17 amino acids. V trimming: 6 bases; J trimming: 6 bases; junction bases outside the gene matches: 11. CDR3 in DNA: TGTGCCAGCAGCCAAACTAGCGGGGGGCCGAGGGCCGGGGAGCTGTTTTTT. It codes for CASSQTSGGPRAGELFF.

This clonotype was recorded many times. This chain connects TRBV10-3 to TRBJ2-6; D is uncertain. The CDR3 is made up of 16 amino acids. Per the germline V gene, CDR1 is ENHRY and CDR2 is SYGVKD. The V and J ends lost 2 bases and 0 bases respectively, with 8 bases between them. The CDR3 is CAISEGGDSGANVLTF. The CDR3, as DNA: TGTGCCATCAGTGAGGGCGGCGACTCTGGGGCCAACGTCCTGACTTTC.

This clonotype occurred many times. The chain has TRBV12-3 or TRBV12-4 and TRBJ1-2; D is possibly TRBD1 (6 bases). The CDR3 consists of 15 residues. V shed 5 bases and J shed 4 bases, with 17 bases lying between them. The CDR3 here is CASSPGGGRGYGYTF. The CDR3 DNA is TGTGCCAGCAGTCCCGGGGGGGGGCGCGGCTATGGCTACACCTTC.

The sample holds many counts of this clonotype. The V gene is TRBV2, the J gene TRBJ1-2; 11 bases map to TRBD1. V dropped 4 bases and J dropped 8; count of bases not matched to a gene: 6. The CDR3 is 14 residues long. The germline V gene encodes CDR1 SNHLY and CDR2 FYNNEI. Here the CDR3 reads CASSGRGQGDGYTF. The CDR3 DNA reads TGTGCCAGCAGTGGTCGGGGACAGGGGGACGGCTACACCTTC.

The chain recombines TRBV19 with TRBJ2-5; no reliable D call. In germline, CDR1 is LNHDA, CDR2 SQIVND (reference sequence). Trimming removed 11 bases from V and 5 bases from J, with 18 bases in between. CDR3 length: 13 amino acids. The DNA for the CDR3 is TGTGCCTGCTCCACGGGTAGGCGGGAGACCCAGTACTTC. Its protein is CACSTGRRETQYF.

The chain is built from TRBV6-1 and TRBJ2-7; D may be TRBD1 (5 bases). This CDR3 comprises 15 residues. V shed 4 bases and J shed 6 bases, with 19 bases lying between them. Germline V gene sequence: CDR1 MNHNS, CDR2 SASEGT. CDR3 loop: CASSAHAIDSLEQYF. The CDR3, as DNA: TGTGCCAGCAGTGCCCACGCTATTGACAGCCTCGAGCAGTACTTC.

This clonotype was counted a few times. The chain joins TRBV9 to TRBJ1-4; TRBD1 aligns across 7 bases. Per the germline V gene, CDR1 is SGDLS and CDR2 is YYNGEE. With 4 bases clipped from V and 11 bases from J, the junction kept 8 bases outside the gene matches. This CDR3 has 13 amino acids. For the CDR3, the DNA is TGTGCCAGCAGCACGACAGGGACTGGGAAACTGTTTTTT. Protein product: CASSTTGTGKLFF.

This clonotype appeared many times. The V call is TRBV12-3 or TRBV12-4, the J call TRBJ1-1, with D hard to call. The CDR3 runs to 13 residues. V lost 3 bases, J lost 6 bases, and 11 bases lay in between. The CDR3 DNA follows: TGTGCCAGCAGTTTGTACGGAGGATCTGAAGCTTTCTTT. Translated: CASSLYGGSEAFF.

This clonotype was counted many times. The chain is built from TRBV28 and TRBJ1-1; 9 bases align to TRBD1. This CDR3 is 15 amino acids long. Germline CDR1 MDHEN, CDR2 SYDVKM. Trimming took 6 bases from V and 10 from J; bases not matched to a gene: 15. The CDR3: CASSTGQGIVSGAFF. Here the CDR3 DNA reads TGTGCCAGCAGCACGGGACAGGGCATCGTTTCGGGAGCTTTCTTT. Variable domain in full (rest from reference TRBV28 and TRBJ1-1): DVKVTQSSRYLVKRTGEKVFLECVQDMDHENMFWYRQDPGLGLRLIYFSYDVKMKEKGDIPEGYSVSREKKERFSLILESASTNQTSMYLCASSTGQGIVSGAFFGQGTRLTVV.

About this clonotype itself: A much larger clone lies one base from this, so it may be a read error. The gene calls are TRBV6-2 or TRBV6-3 and TRBJ1-5, with D unclear. The CDR3 has 18 residues. From germline, CDR1 is MNHEY and CDR2 SVGEGT. The CDR3 bases are TGTGTCAGCAGGAGGAGGGATACGCCGGACCATAGCAATCAGCCCCAGCATTTT. Protein: CVSRRRDTPDHSNQPQHF.

The chain combines TRBV5-6 with TRBJ1-4; maybe TRBD1 (6 bases). CDR1 is SGHDT, CDR2 YYEEEE, per germline. Trimming took off 3 bases at V and 7 bases at J, with 16 bases between the two ends. The CDR3 covers 15 residues. CDR3 protein: CASSSPGARGEKLFF. CDR3 in DNA: TGTGCCAGCAGCTCTCCGGGGGCGAGGGGTGAAAAACTGTTTTTT.

This clonotype has only a few counts. The V call is TRBV20-1, the J call TRBJ2-3, with TRBD2 matching over 8 bases. Trimming removed 3 bases from V and 4 bases from J; junction bases left unmatched: 6. From germline, CDR1 is DFQATT and CDR2 SNEGSKA (reference sequence). This CDR3 has 14 residues. This CDR3 is CSASRRGVSDTQYF. CDR3 in DNA: TGCAGTGCTAGTAGGCGGGGGGTATCAGATACGCAGTATTTT.

This clonotype was counted many times. V and J are TRBV28 and TRBJ2-2, with 9 nucleotides matching TRBD1. The CDR3 extends over 16 amino acids. Looked up from germline, CDR1 is MDHEN and CDR2 is SYDVKM. The ends lost 3 bases at V and 4 bases at J; junction bases unmatched: 6. CDR3 sequence reads: CASSLTGTGLTGELFF. CDR3 nucleotide sequence: TGTGCCAGCAGTTTGACCGGGACAGGGCTCACCGGGGAGCTGTTTTTT.

This clonotype was seen repeatedly, ten times or more. The J gene is TRBJ1-1, the V gene TRBV20-1, with D perhaps matching TRBD1 (6 bases). This CDR3 has 15 residues. Germline CDR1 reads DFQATT; CDR2 reads SNEGSKA (reference sequence). With 3 bases removed from V and 0 bases from J, the gap between germline ends came to 14 bases. The CDR3, as DNA: TGCAGTGCTAGTCCCATCGACAGGTTGAACACTGAAGCTTTCTTT. The encoded protein is CSASPIDRLNTEAFF.

In this sample, this clonotype turned up a few times. V gene TRBV12-3 or TRBV12-4 combines with J gene TRBJ1-1; D gene unclear. Trimming shortened V by 2 bases and J by 10 bases, and 11 bases separated the two germline ends. The CDR3 consists of 12 residues. The CDR3 reads CASSLWRGGAFF. As DNA, the CDR3 is TGTGCCAGCAGTTTATGGCGGGGAGGAGCTTTCTTT.